This is a list of T cell receptor beta chains from one sample in a study of CD8+ T cells in alopecia areata. Measured with immunoSEQ multiplex PCR; TCRdb has only the in-frame clones, and not every one. Among 150,000 to 200,000 clones listed, around 55% were seen once. The sequencing input was CD4+ T cells sorted from blood. The receptor set was obtained from a human donor in good health. CDR3s leave out the opening cysteine and the closing phenylalanine or tryptophan.

CDR3aa	v_gene
SVFDRATEAF	TRBV29-1
ASSRLTGTNYGYT	TRBV4-1
ASSLEGGLVRSSYNEQF	TRBV5-1
ASSGSETQY	TRBV10-2
ASSLAASYLTGELF	TRBV7-2
SVDKGRQETQY	TRBV29-1
SGTSFNEQF	TRBV20-1
ASSLATGLSAGELF	TRBV5-4
SVVQGGNQPQH	TRBV29-1
ASSYLAEPQNIQY	TRBV5-1
ASSSVQGYIQY	TRBV28
SVVAGFSGNTIY	TRBV29-1
ASSLGGDSSYEQY	TRBV5-1
ASSQGSAYIEKLF	TRBV4-1
ASSQEGGGVGNTIY	TRBV4-1
ASSRAGLRETQY	TRBV4-1
ASRGTGGYYEQY	TRBV28
SVEMDSSYEQY	TRBV29-1
ASSSNKETEAF	TRBV18
ASSSAGGQETQY	TRBV11-2
ASSNEYEQY	TRBV5-1
AISESGTTYEQY	TRBV10-3
ASSLWGAEHQPQH	TRBV5-1
ASSADGQGRETQY	TRBV9
ASSQLGVGEKLF	TRBV14
ASSKRGMLAAYNEQF	TRBV7-8
SASRENEQF	TRBV20-1
SVEPGTGALEQY	TRBV29-1
ASRRTSGPYEQF	TRBV27
ASSEGLAGSYEQY	TRBV6-1
SVEDLSPPV	TRBV29-1
AWSVLGRAGEKLF	TRBV30
ASSSWTGMFIGYT	TRBV27
ASSTWTGDTEAF	TRBV7-9
SVSTSVLAKNIQY	TRBV29-1
STKTVGYGYT	TRBV29-1
ASSDRGFFGYT	TRBV6-5
SAKTGIEQY	TRBV29-1
SVVGQGKEKLF	TRBV29-1
ASSKELWGGHIQY	TRBV7-9